The T cell receptor beta chain described here comes from a study of shared clonotypes between healthy human individuals (dated by TCRdb to about 2020). Looking at the study overall: A few men and a couple of women, aged 18 to 49 years, made up the cohort. For each donor, three plates each were used for CD4 naive and CD4 memory, two plates were used for CD8 naive, and one plate was used for CD8 memory. Blood TCR repertoires of 5 or 6 healthy adults were deeply sequenced to estimate repertoire size and the extent of clonotype sharing between individuals. To increase sequencing depth and limit assay-specific biases, different laboratories used diverse techniques to prepare libraries and sequence TCR repertoires. Leukapheresis yielded between about 0.9 and 9 billion PBMCs per donor. Broad study findings and their caveats: About 5% of naive CD4, roughly 3.5% of naive CD8, about 2.5% of memory CD4, and about 0.4% of memory CD8 clonotypes were shared across several donors. Incomplete sequencing was indicated by rarefaction of sorted-subset datasets, despite the large sequencing depth. The small number of donors limited the genetic and exposure-history diversity represented. Pairwise subsampling led to the expectation that sequencing depth would affect the degree of clonotype sharing among donors. Larger estimated clonotype richness was generally found for naive subsets than for memory subsets. Compared with non-shared clonotypes, the clonotypes found in all four sorted-subset donors had higher generation probabilities. Sampling was limited to blood, and TCR repertoires in tissue likely differ from TCR repertoires in blood.

Turning to this clone: The antigen it binds to is not known. No base quality information exists; no much larger clone differs at one position.

From its cysteine to its phenylalanine, the CDR3 spans 16 amino acids. Of the read, only the CDR3 DNA is kept; its 48 bases are in frame from base 1. From V the trimming removes 5 bases and from J it removes 8 bases, while the gene matches leave 14 bases of the junction unaccounted for. Reading the germline V gene (reference sequence) gives CDR1 SEHNR and CDR2 FQNEAQ. Healthy HIV-negative adults with no recently reported acute infections or vaccinations were included as donors. Only Caucasian adults living in Nashville, Tennessee, USA were represented among the donors. CD4+ T cells were enriched by magnetic negative selection; naive cells were then positively selected on CD45RA, and the negative fraction formed the memory subset. After blood collection by leukapheresis, PBMCs were isolated using Ficoll-Histopaque density gradient centrifugation and then cryopreserved in the vapor phase of liquid nitrogen. Purity and quantity of every magnetically sorted T cell population were checked by analytical flow cytometry. Each sorted fraction had its genomic DNA isolated and then quantified by UV absorbance on a Nanodrop 2000c.

TCR CDR3 regions were amplified from genomic DNA by multiplex PCR using the deep immunoSEQ assay. Extracted genomic DNA from each cell subset was spread evenly across all wells of several immunoSEQ 96-well plates, with each plate serving as a replicate. For sorted subsets, each replicate PCR was loaded with 200 ng genomic DNA, equivalent to 30,000 to 35,000 T cell genomes. Purified libraries were measured with a Qubit 3.0 fluorometer, size-checked on a Bioanalyzer 2100, and measured again with the KAPA Library Quantification kit. Every immunoSEQ 96-well plate was sequenced on a dedicated single-read 150-cycle Illumina NextSeq 550 flow cell. Regarding the original processing steps: Because the immunoSEQ output held only junctional sequences and lacked quality scores, the filtering could not match the filtering applied to full-length reads. Sequences were annotated with PyIR, a Python wrapper for IgBLAST v1.9, using IMGT germline references to assign V/J genes and CDR3. Reads were removed for weak V/J assignments (E-value above 1e-6), missing CDR3, stop codons, out-of-frame junctions, or ambiguous translated residues. V3J clonotypes were defined by identical inferred V gene, J gene, and CDR3 amino acid sequence. The percentage overlap between two repertoires was calculated by dividing the number of shared unique clonotypes by the size of the smaller repertoire. RTK rarefaction, the Chao1 estimator, and Recon v2.1 estimates of unobserved clonotypes were used to assess repertoire richness. OLGA was used to compute generation probabilities for all TCRbeta clonotypes that the gDNA method yielded from a handful of donors. The source is immuneACCESS, and TCRdb retained only in-frame sequences with V and J called. Part of the clones is not carried over; for the studies checked, unresolved V genes explain less than half of this, and the remainder is unexplained. V and J calls and clone size are copied from that table; D and trimming were computed from the DNA. Counted in this sample were about 2.4 million clones; roughly 93% of them appeared once. Roughly 0.39% of the sample belongs to the ten largest clones.

The receptor was derived from a man aged 18 to 35 in good health. Some clones in this sample may be carry-over from other donors' samples. The chain is made from TRBV7-9 and TRBJ2-1; 8 junctional bases match TRBD2. Specimen: naive CD4+ T cells from PBMCs. The sample's cell subset or site label, in plain terms: CD45RA+ positively selected. The CDR3 region has the sequence CASSLKAGAKADEQFF. The DNA is as follows: TGTGCCAGCAGCCTTAAAGCGGGAGCAAAAGCGGATGAGCAGTTCTTC.